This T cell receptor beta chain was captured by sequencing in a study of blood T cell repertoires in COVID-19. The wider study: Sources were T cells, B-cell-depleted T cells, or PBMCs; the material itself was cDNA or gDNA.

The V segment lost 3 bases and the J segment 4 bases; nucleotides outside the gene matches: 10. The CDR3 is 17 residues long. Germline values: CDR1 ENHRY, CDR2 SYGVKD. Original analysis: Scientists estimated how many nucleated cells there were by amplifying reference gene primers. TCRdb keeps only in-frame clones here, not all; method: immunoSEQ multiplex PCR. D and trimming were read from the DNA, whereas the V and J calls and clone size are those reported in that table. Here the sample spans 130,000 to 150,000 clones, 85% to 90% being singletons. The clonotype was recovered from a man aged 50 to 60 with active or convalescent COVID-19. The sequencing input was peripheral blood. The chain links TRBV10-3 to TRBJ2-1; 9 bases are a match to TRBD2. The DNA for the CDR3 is TGTGCCATCAGTGATATGGCTAGCGGGACAACTTACAATGAGCAGTTCTTC. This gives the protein CAISDMASGTTYNEQFF.